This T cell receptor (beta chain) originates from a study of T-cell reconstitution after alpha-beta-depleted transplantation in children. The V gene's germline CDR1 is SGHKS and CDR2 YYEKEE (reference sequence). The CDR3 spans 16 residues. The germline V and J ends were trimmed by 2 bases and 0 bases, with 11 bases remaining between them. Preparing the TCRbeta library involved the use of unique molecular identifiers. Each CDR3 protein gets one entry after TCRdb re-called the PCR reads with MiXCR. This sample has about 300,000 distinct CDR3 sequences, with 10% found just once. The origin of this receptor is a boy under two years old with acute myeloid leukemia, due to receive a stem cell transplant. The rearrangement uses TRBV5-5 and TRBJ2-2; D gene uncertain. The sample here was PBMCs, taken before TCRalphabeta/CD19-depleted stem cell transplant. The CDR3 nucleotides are TGTGCCAGCAGCTTTTCTACAGTTTCGAACACCGGGGAGCTGTTTTTT. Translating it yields CASSFSTVSNTGELFF.